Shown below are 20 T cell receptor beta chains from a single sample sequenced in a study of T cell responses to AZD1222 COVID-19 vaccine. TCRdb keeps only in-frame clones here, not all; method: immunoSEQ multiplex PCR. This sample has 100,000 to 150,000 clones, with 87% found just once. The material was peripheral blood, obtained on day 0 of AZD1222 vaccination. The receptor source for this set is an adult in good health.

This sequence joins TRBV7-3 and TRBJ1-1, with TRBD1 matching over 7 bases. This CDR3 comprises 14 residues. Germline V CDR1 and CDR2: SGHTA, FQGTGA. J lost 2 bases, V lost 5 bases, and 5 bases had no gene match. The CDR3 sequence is CASSPTGPNTEAFF. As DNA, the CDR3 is TGTGCCAGCAGCCCGACAGGGCCCAACACTGAAGCTTTCTTT. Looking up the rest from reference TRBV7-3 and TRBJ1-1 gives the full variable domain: GAGVSQTPSNKVTEKGKYVELRCDPISGHTALYWYRQSLGQGPEFLIYFQGTGAADDSGLPNDRFFAVRPEGSVSTLKIQRTERGDSAVYLCASSPTGPNTEAFFGQGTRLTVV.

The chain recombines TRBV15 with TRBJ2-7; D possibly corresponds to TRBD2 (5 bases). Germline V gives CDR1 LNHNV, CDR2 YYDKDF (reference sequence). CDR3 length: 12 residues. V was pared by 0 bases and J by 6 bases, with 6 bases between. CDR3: CATSRDRGEQYF. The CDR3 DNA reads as TGTGCCACCAGCAGAGATCGGGGCGAGCAGTACTTC.

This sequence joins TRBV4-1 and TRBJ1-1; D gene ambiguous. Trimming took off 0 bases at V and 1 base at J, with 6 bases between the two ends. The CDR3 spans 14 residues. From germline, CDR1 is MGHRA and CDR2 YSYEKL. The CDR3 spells CASSQDWRNTEAFF. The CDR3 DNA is TGCGCCAGCAGCCAAGATTGGCGGAACACTGAAGCTTTCTTT.

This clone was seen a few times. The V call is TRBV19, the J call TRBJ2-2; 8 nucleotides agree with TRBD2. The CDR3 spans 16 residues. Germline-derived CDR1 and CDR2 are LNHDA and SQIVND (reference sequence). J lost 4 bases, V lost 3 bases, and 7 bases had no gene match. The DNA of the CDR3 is TGTGCCAGTAGTATCCTCCCCGGGGGGGGCACCGGGGAGCTGTTTTTT. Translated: CASSILPGGGTGELFF.

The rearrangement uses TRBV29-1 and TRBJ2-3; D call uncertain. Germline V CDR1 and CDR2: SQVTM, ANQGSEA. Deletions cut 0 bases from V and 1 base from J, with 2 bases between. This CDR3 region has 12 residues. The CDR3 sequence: CSVEDGTDTQYF. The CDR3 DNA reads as TGCAGCGTTGAAGACGGCACAGATACGCAGTATTTT.

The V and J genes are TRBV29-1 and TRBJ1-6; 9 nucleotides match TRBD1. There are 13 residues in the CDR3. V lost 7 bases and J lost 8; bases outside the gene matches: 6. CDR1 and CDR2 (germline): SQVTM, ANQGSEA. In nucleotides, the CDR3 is TGCAGCGCAGGACAGGGGAAGGATTCACCCCTCCACTTT. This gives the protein CSAGQGKDSPLHF. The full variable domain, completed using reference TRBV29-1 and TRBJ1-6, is SAVISQKPSRDICQRGTSLTIQCQVDSQVTMMFWYRQQPGQSLTLIATANQGSEATYESGFVIDKFPISRPNLTFSTLTVSNMSPEDSSIYLCSAGQGKDSPLHFGNGTRLTVT.

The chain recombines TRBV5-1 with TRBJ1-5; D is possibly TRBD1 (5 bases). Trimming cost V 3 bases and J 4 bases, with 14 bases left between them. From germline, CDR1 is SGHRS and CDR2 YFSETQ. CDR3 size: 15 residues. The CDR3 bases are TGCGCCAGCAGCTCCGGGGAGCCAGGGAATCAGCCCCAGCATTTT. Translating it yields CASSSGEPGNQPQHF. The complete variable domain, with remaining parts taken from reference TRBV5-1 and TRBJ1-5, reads KAGVTQTPRYLIKTRGQQVTLSCSPISGHRSVSWYQQTPGQGLQFLFEYFSETQRNKGNFPGRFSGRQFSNSRSEMNVSTLELGDSALYLCASSSGEPGNQPQHFGDGTRLSIL.

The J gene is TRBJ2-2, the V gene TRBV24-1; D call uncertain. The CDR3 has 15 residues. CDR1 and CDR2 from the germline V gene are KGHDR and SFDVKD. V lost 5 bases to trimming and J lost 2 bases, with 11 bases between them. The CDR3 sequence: CATSAPGLNTGELFF. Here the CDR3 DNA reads TGTGCCACCAGTGCCCCCGGGCTTAACACCGGGGAGCTGTTTTTT.

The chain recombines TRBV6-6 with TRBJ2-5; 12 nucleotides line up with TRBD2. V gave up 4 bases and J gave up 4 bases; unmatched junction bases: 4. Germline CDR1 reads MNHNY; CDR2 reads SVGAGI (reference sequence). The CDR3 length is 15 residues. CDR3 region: CASSSSGGAGETQYF. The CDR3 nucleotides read TGTGCCAGCAGTTCTAGCGGGGGGGCAGGAGAGACCCAGTACTTC.

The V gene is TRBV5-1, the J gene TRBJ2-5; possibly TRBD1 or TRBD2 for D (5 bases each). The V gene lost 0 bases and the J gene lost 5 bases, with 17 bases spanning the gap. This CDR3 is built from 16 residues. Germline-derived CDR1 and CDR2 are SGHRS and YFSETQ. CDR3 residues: CASSLGLAGSTETQYF. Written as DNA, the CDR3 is TGCGCCAGCAGCTTGGGGCTAGCAGGGAGCACGGAGACCCAGTACTTC.

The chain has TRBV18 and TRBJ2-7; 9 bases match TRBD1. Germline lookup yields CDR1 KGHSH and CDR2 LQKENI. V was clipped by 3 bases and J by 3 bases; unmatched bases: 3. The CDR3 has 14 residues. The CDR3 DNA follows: TGTGCCAGCTCACCCGCGGGACAGGGCTACGAGCAGTACTTC. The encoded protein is CASSPAGQGYEQYF.

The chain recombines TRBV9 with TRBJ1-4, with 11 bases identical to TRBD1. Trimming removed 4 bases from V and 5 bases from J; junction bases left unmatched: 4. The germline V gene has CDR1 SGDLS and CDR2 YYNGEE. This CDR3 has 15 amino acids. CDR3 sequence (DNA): TGTGCCAGCAGCATCGGGACAGGGGGGAATGAAAAACTGTTTTTT. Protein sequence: CASSIGTGGNEKLFF.

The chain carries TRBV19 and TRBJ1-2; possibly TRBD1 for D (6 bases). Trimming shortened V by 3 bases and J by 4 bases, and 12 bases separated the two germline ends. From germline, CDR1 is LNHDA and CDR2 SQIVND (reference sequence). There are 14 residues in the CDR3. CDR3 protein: CASSIPNRVYGYTF. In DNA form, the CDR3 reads TGTGCCAGTAGTATCCCCAACAGGGTCTATGGCTACACCTTC.

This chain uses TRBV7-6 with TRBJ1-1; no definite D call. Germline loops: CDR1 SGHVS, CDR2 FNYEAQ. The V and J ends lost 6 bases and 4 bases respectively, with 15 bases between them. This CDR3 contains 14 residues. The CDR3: CASSPGQKGTEAFF. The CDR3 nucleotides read TGTGCCAGCAGTCCCGGTCAAAAAGGCACTGAAGCTTTCTTT.

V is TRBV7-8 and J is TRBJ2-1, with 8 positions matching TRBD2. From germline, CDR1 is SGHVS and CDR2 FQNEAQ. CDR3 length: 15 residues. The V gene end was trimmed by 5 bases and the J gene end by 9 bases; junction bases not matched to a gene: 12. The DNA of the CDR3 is TGTGCCAGCAGCCTGCTAATAGCGGGGTGGGTTGAGCAGTTCTTC. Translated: CASSLLIAGWVEQFF.

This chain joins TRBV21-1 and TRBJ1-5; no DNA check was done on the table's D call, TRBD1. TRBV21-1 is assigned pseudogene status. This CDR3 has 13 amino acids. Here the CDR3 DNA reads TGTGCCAGCCGCGCCAGGGGCAATCAGCCCCAGCATTTT. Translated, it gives CASRARGNQPQHF.

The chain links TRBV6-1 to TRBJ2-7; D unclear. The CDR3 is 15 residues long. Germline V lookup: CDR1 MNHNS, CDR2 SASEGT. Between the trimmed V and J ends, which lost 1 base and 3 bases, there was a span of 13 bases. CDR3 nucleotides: TGTGCCAGCAGTGAAGAGTTGGCAGACTTCTACGAGCAGTACTTC. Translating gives CASSEELADFYEQYF.

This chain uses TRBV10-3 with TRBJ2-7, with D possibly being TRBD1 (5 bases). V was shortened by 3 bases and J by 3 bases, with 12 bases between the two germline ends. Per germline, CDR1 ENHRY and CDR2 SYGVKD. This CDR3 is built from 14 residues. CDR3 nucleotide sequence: TGTGCCATCAGTGAATCAGGGTACAGCTACGAGCAGTACTTC. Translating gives CAISESGYSYEQYF.

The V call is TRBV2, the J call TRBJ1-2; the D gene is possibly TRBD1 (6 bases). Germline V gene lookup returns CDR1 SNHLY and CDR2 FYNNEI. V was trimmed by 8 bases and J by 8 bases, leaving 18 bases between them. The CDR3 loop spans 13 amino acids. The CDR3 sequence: CASRVGASRGYTF. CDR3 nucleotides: TGTGCCAGCCGTGTGGGGGCGTCTCGCGGCTACACCTTC.

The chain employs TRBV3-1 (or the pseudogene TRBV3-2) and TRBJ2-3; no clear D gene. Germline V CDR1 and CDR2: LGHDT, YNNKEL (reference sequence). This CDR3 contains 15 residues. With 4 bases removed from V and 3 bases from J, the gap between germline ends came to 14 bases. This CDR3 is CASSLASDSTDTQYF. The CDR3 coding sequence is TGTGCCAGCAGCCTCGCGAGTGATAGTACAGATACGCAGTATTTT.